This TCR beta chain was obtained from a study of tumor and adjacent non-tumor tissue in lung cancer (dated by TCRdb to the late 2010s). In the study overall: Of the cohort, eleven to twelve patients had adenocarcinoma, 2 had squamous cell carcinoma and 1 had small cell lung cancer. The roughly 15 enrolled patients, of whom some ten were men and 5 were women, were aged about 31 to 76 years and were diagnosed with TNM stage I to III disease. Using bulk TCRbeta repertoires from some 15 lung cancer patients, the study set lung tumor tissue side by side with matched distant non-tumor lung tissue. Sequencing generated a total of 125,075,908 productive TCRbeta reads, averaging about 4.2 million reads per sample. TCRbeta CDR3 sequencing was performed on more than 25 paired specimens, with one tumor sample and one normal lung sample collected per patient. On the study overall, not on this receptor specifically: TCR diversity (inverse Simpson) was significantly higher in tumor than in normal lung tissue (about 400 vs 180, P = 0.0075, Mann-Whitney U test). Only around 16 patients were in the cohort, and the authors stated that larger samples and more detailed clinical data are needed. Because peripheral blood was not sequenced, the blood TCRbeta repertoires of the lung cancer patients in the study went unexamined. TCR diversity was significantly higher in younger patients, and greater tumor TCR diversity was associated with shorter overall survival and shorter disease-free survival. The top 100 clones made up a significantly larger cumulative share of the repertoire in normal lung than in tumor tissue. Neither the sequencing platform nor unique molecular identifiers are mentioned in the methods.

Library creation used multiplex PCR. The run used an Illumina HiSeq 2500. TCRbeta libraries were constructed through three rounds of nested PCR with primers (Table S4) according to protocols adapted from ARM-PCR. Before sequencing, PCR products of 200-500 bp were cut from the gel and purified using the QIAquick gel extraction kit. The authors' pipeline ran thus. Reads were cleaned with Trimmomatic, merged with FLASH into complete CDR3 sequences, and assigned to V(D)J germline segments with MiTCR. VDJtools was used to compute clonal diversity as the inverse Simpson's index. A read counted as productive if the sequence was in-frame and lacked a premature stop codon. TCRdb trimmed public reads at Q25 via fastp, called clones via MiXCR and kept in-frame beta chains. One record per CDR3 amino acid sequence lists the most common genes and DNA. In this record, the V and J calls reflect TCRdb's handling and not the investigators' own analysis. This sample holds about 75,000 distinct CDR3 sequences; roughly 80% were observed only once. Approximately 12% of the sample goes to the ten largest clones.

RNA was extracted from bulk unsorted tissue and checked for quality with a NanoDrop ND-1000 and an Agilent 2100. Newly diagnosed lung cancer patients without prior chemotherapy who had been admitted for thoracic surgery in China between August and November 2014 were enrolled as donors. The study excluded patients who had received radiotherapy or chemotherapy before or who had another cancer at the same time. Pieces of surgical tissue measuring about 1-2.1 cm3 were kept in RNAlater solution and held at -80 degrees C until needed. V is shortened by 6 bases, J by 10 bases, and the region joining them spans 13 bases. Inclusive of both ends, the CDR3 amounts to 11 amino acids. Only the CDR3 portion is preserved as DNA: 33 bases, with reading frame beginning at the first base. Reading the germline V gene (reference sequence) gives CDR1 DFQATT and CDR2 SNEGSKA. This clonotype came up a few times. Its antigen specificity is not known. A read error is likely, as this CDR3 ends without the conserved phenylalanine or tryptophan.

This clonotype originated in a woman aged 50 to 65 with non-small cell lung cancer. Source material: lung tumor tissue. The V gene is TRBV20-1 and the J gene is TRBJ1-5; the D gene remains uncertain. The base sequence is TGCAGTGCCGGGTCTCGCGGTCCCCAGCATTTA. Its translation is CSAGSRGPQHL.